The present TCR beta chain was sequenced within a study of T cell clonotyping in hematopoietic cell transplantation. Study observations and caveats: Recipient TCR diversity dropped after transplant; expanded clonotypes rose from day 30 to 180. Few recipient clonotypes overlapped donors; over 95% were de novo at given depth. Cells were unsorted, so CD4 and CD8 contributions were not separated.

Method: immunoSEQ multiplex PCR; TCRdb's copy keeps in-frame clones and lacks some. This sample has 29,000 or so clones; approximately 90% occur once, and the top ten carry about 10%. Recipient blood drawn about 28 days pretransplant and days 30, 100, 180 after. This CDR3 comprises 14 residues. V gave up 6 bases and J gave up 0 bases, with 12 bases separating them. The V gene's germline CDR1 is SGHRS and CDR2 YFSETQ. A note on this clone: Its antigen remains unidentified.

The sequencing used PBMCs, collected 100 days after allogeneic stem cell transplant. This TCR was sampled from a female patient in her fifties who had an allogeneic stem cell transplant from a related donor, so the T cells may come from the graft donor. Some clones in this sample may be carry-over from other donors' samples. The chain recombines TRBV5-1 with TRBJ1-1, with D tentatively TRBD1 (6 bases). CDR3 sequence: CASKMDSMNTEAFF. Here the CDR3 DNA reads TGCGCCAGCAAAATGGACAGCATGAACACTGAAGCTTTCTTT.